This T cell receptor beta chain is from a study of early T cells in non-severe SARS-CoV-2 infection (dated by TCRdb to the early 2020s). The study in broad terms: TCR sequencing used bulk RNA from unsorted whole blood, so alpha and beta chains could not be paired.

The study was a case-control design nested within a healthcare worker cohort in London, UK, with weekly nasopharyngeal swab PCR tests and blood sampling. Between 23 and 31 March 2020, the week of the UK lockdown, healthcare workers were enrolled and then followed up weekly for as long as 16 weeks. Turning to this clonotype: The clone's antigen remains unknown. No base quality information exists; no much larger clone differs at one position.

The junction shows trimming of 5 bases on V and 1 base on J, and the gene matches do not reach 6 bases of it. CDR1 and CDR2, looked up from the germline V gene, are SGHAT and FQNNGV. The CDR3 covers 15 residues, taking in both the cysteine and the phenylalanine. Only CDR3 DNA remains: 45 bases, in frame from the first base. Broad study findings and their caveats: VDJdb matching was skewed toward anti-spike CD8 responses and likely underestimated virus-specific expansions, missing private and CD4 specificities.

Library generation was performed with 5' RACE. Sequencing was performed on a NextSeq 500. Unique molecular identifiers were attached to individual cDNA molecules in the TCR library protocol so that sequencing error and PCR bias could be corrected. Both TCR alpha and beta chains were sequenced, and tight co-correlation was observed between alpha and beta sequence abundances in each sample. As for the original processing: Decombinator V4 was used to annotate the V gene, J gene and CDR3 of the TCR sequences. Expanded TCRs were defined as changing significantly between any two time points under a Poisson model with p below 0.0001. TCR abundances were normalised to the total number of TCRs sequenced in each sample and reported as counts per million. TRAV1-2 paired with TRAJ12, TRAJ20 or TRAJ33 defined MAIT TCRs, while TRAV10 paired with TRAJ18 defined iNKT TCRs. A search of VDJdb, accessed on 1 November 2021, was run for TCRs annotated to CMV, EBV and SARS-CoV-2, with TCRs annotated for multiple antigens excluded. In TCRdb, the public reads were trimmed at Q25 with fastp and aligned with MiXCR, with productive beta chains retained. Duplicate CDR3 protein sequences are folded into a single record with the most common DNA and genes. The V and J calls follow TCRdb's processing rather than the paper's. The table for this sample lists approximately 97,000 distinct CDR3 sequences; about 11% of them were counted only once. 4.7% of the sample lies in the top ten.

The sequence derives from an adult who was a healthcare worker with PCR-confirmed SARS-CoV-2 infection or an uninfected control (not recorded which). This chain joins TRBV11-2 to TRBJ1-1; TRBD1 lines up with 8 middle nucleotides. Sample: whole blood, taken at baseline. The DNA is TGTGCCAGCAGCCAATACGGACAGGGGAACACTGAAGCTTTCTTT. Its protein reads: CASSQYGQGNTEAFF.